The 18 T cell receptor beta chains below were found in one sample sequenced in a study of T cell responses to AZD1222 COVID-19 vaccine. Only in-frame clones appear in the TCRdb table, and some are missing; sequencing was by immunoSEQ multiplex PCR. Among 80,000 to 90,000 clones, 90% were seen once, and the ten largest hold less than 5.5%. Here the sequenced sample was peripheral blood, taken 28 days after the second AZD1222 dose. The origin of the receptors is an adult who received the AZD1222 COVID-19 vaccine.

This chain uses TRBV3-1 (or the pseudogene TRBV3-2) with TRBJ1-5, with no clear D. Germline V lookup: CDR1 LGHDT, CDR2 YNNKEL (reference sequence). The germline V and J ends were trimmed by 0 bases and 8 bases, with 11 bases remaining between them. This CDR3 spans 14 amino acids. The CDR3 is CASSQEGPGKPQHF. CDR3 sequence (DNA): TGTGCCAGCAGCCAAGAGGGCCCGGGTAAGCCCCAGCATTTT.

The V gene is TRBV18, the J gene TRBJ2-2; no clear D. Germline CDR1 and CDR2: KGHSH and LQKENI. V was trimmed by 3 bases and J by 5 bases, leaving 10 bases between them. The CDR3 is made up of 14 amino acids. In DNA form, the CDR3 reads TGTGCCAGCTCACCTCCTACGGGTACCGGGGAGCTGTTTTTT. Translating gives CASSPPTGTGELFF.

V usage is TRBV7-9 and J usage is TRBJ2-1, with D possibly being TRBD2 (6 bases). The CDR3 spans 13 residues. The germline V gene encodes CDR1 SEHNR and CDR2 FQNEAQ (reference sequence). Deletions cut 0 bases from V and 8 bases from J, with 8 bases between. For the CDR3, the DNA is TGTGCCAGCAGCTTAGCGGGGGGTTATGAGCAGTTCTTC. Protein: CASSLAGGYEQFF.

J is TRBJ2-1 and V is TRBV5-1, with 7 bases fitting TRBD1. The CDR3 contains 17 residues. The junction had 10 bases not matched to a gene; V was cut back by 4 bases and J by 0 bases. CDR1 and CDR2 from the germline V gene are SGHRS and YFSETQ. In DNA form, the CDR3 reads TGCGCCAGCAGCAGGGGGCGCGGGTCGAGCTCCTACAATGAGCAGTTCTTC. Protein product: CASSRGRGSSSYNEQFF. Full variable domain (missing parts from reference TRBV5-1 and TRBJ2-1): KAGVTQTPRYLIKTRGQQVTLSCSPISGHRSVSWYQQTPGQGLQFLFEYFSETQRNKGNFPGRFSGRQFSNSRSEMNVSTLELGDSALYLCASSRGRGSSSYNEQFFGPGTRLTVL.

This chain joins TRBV3-1 (or the pseudogene TRBV3-2) and TRBJ2-5; D not resolved. CDR3 length: 13 amino acids. Looked up from germline, CDR1 is LGHDT and CDR2 is YNNKEL (reference sequence). Between the trimmed V and J ends, which lost 1 base and 5 bases, there was a span of 8 bases. The CDR3 nucleotides are TGTGCCAGCAGCCAAGGACCGAGGGAGACCCAGTACTTC. Its translation: CASSQGPRETQYF.

The chain has TRBV3-1 (or the pseudogene TRBV3-2) and TRBJ1-2; D is uncertain. V was trimmed by 4 bases and J by 7 bases, leaving 10 bases between them. The V gene's germline CDR1 is LGHDT and CDR2 YNNKEL (reference sequence). This CDR3 region has 12 residues. CDR3 loop: CASSPLVGGYTF. CDR3 DNA sequence: TGTGCCAGCAGCCCCCTCGTCGGTGGCTACACCTTC.

J is TRBJ1-1 and V is TRBV2; perhaps TRBD1 as D (6 bases). There are 17 residues in the CDR3. Trimming left V 5 bases short and J 3 bases short, with 22 bases between. Germline V lookup: CDR1 SNHLY, CDR2 FYNNEI. CDR3 sequence: CASSRGTAGFRDTEAFF. DNA of the CDR3: TGTGCCAGCAGTAGGGGGACCGCTGGTTTCAGGGACACTGAAGCTTTCTTT.

This clone was counted once. This chain uses TRBV13 with TRBJ2-5; unclear D gene. V lost 4 bases, J lost 2 bases, and 14 bases lay in between. The CDR3 extends over 15 amino acids. Germline V gives CDR1 PRHDT, CDR2 FYEKMQ (reference sequence). DNA for the CDR3: TGTGCCAGCAGCTCGTGGGGTCCCCGACAAGAGACCCAGTACTTC. Translation: CASSSWGPRQETQYF.

The chain couples TRBV7-2 to TRBJ2-7; TRBD2 aligns across 8 bases. CDR3 length: 15 residues. The V gene end was trimmed by 1 base and the J gene end by 3 bases; junction bases not matched to a gene: 5. Germline values: CDR1 SGHTA, CDR2 FQGNSA. The CDR3 spells CASSLGRGALYEQYF. The CDR3 DNA follows: TGTGCCAGCAGCTTAGGGCGGGGGGCGCTCTACGAGCAGTACTTC.

This chain joins TRBV18 and TRBJ2-7, with D possibly being TRBD1 (5 bases). The CDR3 extends over 14 amino acids. V was shortened by 3 bases and J by 4 bases, with 13 bases between the two germline ends. Germline values: CDR1 KGHSH, CDR2 LQKENI. The CDR3 coding sequence is TGTGCCAGCTCACCGGGCAGGGTCTATTACGAGCAGTACTTC. Protein: CASSPGRVYYEQYF. Using reference TRBV18 and TRBJ2-7 for the parts outside the CDR3, the full variable domain is NAGVMQNPRHLVRRRGQEARLRCSPMKGHSHVYWYRQLPEEGLKFMVYLQKENIIDESGMPKERFSAEFPKEGPSILRIQQVVRGDSAAYFCASSPGRVYYEQYFGPGTRLTVT.

The chain carries TRBV28 and TRBJ1-4, with TRBD1 matching 7 bases. V lost 3 bases and J lost 6; bases outside the gene matches: 4. Looked up from germline, CDR1 is MDHEN and CDR2 is SYDVKM. The CDR3 loop spans 14 amino acids. The CDR3 DNA sequence: TGTGCCAGCAGTTTCGGACAGGTGTATGAAAAACTGTTTTTT. Amino acid sequence: CASSFGQVYEKLFF. Filled out from reference TRBV28 and TRBJ1-4, the complete variable domain reads DVKVTQSSRYLVKRTGEKVFLECVQDMDHENMFWYRQDPGLGLRLIYFSYDVKMKEKGDIPEGYSVSREKKERFSLILESASTNQTSMYLCASSFGQVYEKLFFGSGTQLSVL.

The gene calls are TRBV3-1 (or the pseudogene TRBV3-2) and TRBJ2-7; 16 nucleotides align to TRBD2. The V gene's germline CDR1 is LGHDT and CDR2 YNNKEL (reference sequence). This CDR3 contains 17 residues. V shed 4 bases, J shed 2 bases, and the junction held 5 bases outside the gene matches. CDR3: CASSPGTSGGAAYEQYF. The CDR3 DNA reads TGTGCCAGCAGCCCAGGGACTAGCGGGGGGGCAGCCTACGAGCAGTACTTC.

The chain recombines TRBV6-5 with TRBJ1-4; possibly TRBD1 for D (6 bases). In germline, CDR1 is MNHEY, CDR2 SVGAGI. This CDR3 contains 14 residues. V was shortened by 1 base and J by 8 bases, with 11 bases between the two germline ends. The CDR3 DNA is TGTGCCAGCAGTTACTTCGGGGGGCGAGAAAAACTGTTTTTT. Encoded protein: CASSYFGGREKLFF.

The chain recombines TRBV30 with TRBJ1-6; tentative D call: TRBD1 (5 bases). This CDR3 has 14 amino acids. CDR1 is GTSNPN and CDR2 is SVGIG in the germline V gene (reference sequence). V was trimmed by 5 bases and J by 7 bases, leaving 15 bases between them. As DNA, the CDR3 is TGTGCCTGGGATTCCGGGACCATAAATTCACCCCTCCACTTT. It specifies CAWDSGTINSPLHF.

The gene calls are TRBV5-1 and TRBJ1-1; 8 nucleotides agree with TRBD1. Germline lookup yields CDR1 SGHRS and CDR2 YFSETQ. This CDR3 region has 15 residues. V trimming: 0 bases; J trimming: 5 bases; junction bases outside the gene matches: 6. Written as DNA, the CDR3 is TGCGCCAGCAGCTTGGCCCCAGGGGGCAAGACTGAAGCTTTCTTT. It codes for CASSLAPGGKTEAFF.

The chain joins TRBV12-5 to TRBJ2-7, with D perhaps matching TRBD2 (7 bases). Germline V CDR1 and CDR2: LGHNT, FRNRAP. CDR3 length equals 14 residues. The V and J ends lost 7 bases and 0 bases respectively, with 13 bases between them. In DNA, the CDR3 is TGTGCTAGTGCCGGGGGGCAGGGCTCCTACGAGCAGTACTTC. This sequence encodes CASAGGQGSYEQYF.

The chain joins TRBV7-2 to TRBJ2-3; 10 bases map to TRBD2. V shed 1 base and J 6 bases; nucleotides not matched to a gene: 10. CDR3 length: 17 residues. Germline values: CDR1 SGHTA, CDR2 FQGNSA. The CDR3 DNA is TGTGCCAGCAGCTTAGGGTCCCTAGCGGGGGCCCTGGATACGCAGTATTTT. Translated: CASSLGSLAGALDTQYF. Full variable domain (remainder filled in from reference TRBV7-2 and TRBJ2-3): GAGVSQSPSNKVTEKGKDVELRCDPISGHTALYWYRQSLGQGLEFLIYFQGNSAPDKSGLPSDRFSAERTGGSVSTLTIQRTQQEDSAVYLCASSLGSLAGALDTQYFGPGTRLTVL.

The chain links TRBV7-2 to TRBJ1-1, with 7 positions matching TRBD1. From germline, CDR1 is SGHTA and CDR2 FQGNSA. J lost 5 bases, V lost 5 bases, and 5 bases had no gene match. The CDR3 runs to 13 residues. The CDR3 DNA reads as TGTGCCAGCAGCCGAGGGGGCGGGACTGAAGCTTTCTTT. Its protein product is CASSRGGGTEAFF.